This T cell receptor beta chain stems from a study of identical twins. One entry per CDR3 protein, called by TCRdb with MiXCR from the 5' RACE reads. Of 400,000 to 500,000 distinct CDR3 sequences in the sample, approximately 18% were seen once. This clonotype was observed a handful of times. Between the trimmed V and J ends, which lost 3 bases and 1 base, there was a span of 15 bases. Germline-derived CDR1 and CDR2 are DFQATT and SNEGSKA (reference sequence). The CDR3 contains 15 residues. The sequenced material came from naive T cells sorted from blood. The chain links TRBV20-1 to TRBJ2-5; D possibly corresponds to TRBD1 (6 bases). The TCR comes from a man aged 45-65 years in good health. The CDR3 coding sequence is TGCAGTGCTAGCGGGAACCCGGACAGCCAAGAGACCCAGTACTTC. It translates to CSASGNPDSQETQYF.